The 29 T cell receptor beta chains given below trace back to one sample, sequenced in a study of cytomegalovirus exposure and HLA in healthy donors. The PCR contained 60 Vbeta and 13 Jbeta primers. Sequencing was performed with immunoSEQ multiplex PCR; in TCRdb, only in-frame clones are kept and a portion is missing. The table shows around 240,000 clones, with about 80% occurring only once. What was sequenced was PBMCs. Receptors originate from a woman between 40 and 50 years old in good health and CMV-seropositive.

The count of this clone is one. CDR3 sequence (DNA): TGTGCCAGCAGCTTAGACTGGTCTTGGGACAGGGGGCCGGTGAACACTGAAGCTTTCTTT. Its protein product is CASSLDWSWDRGPVNTEAFF. The V gene is TRBV11-3, the J gene TRBJ1-1, with 12 bases that match TRBD1. Germline V gene data show CDR1 as SGHNT and CDR2 as YENEEA. The CDR3 covers 20 residues. V was pared by 0 bases and J by 0 bases, with 11 bases of the junction left unmatched. Drawing the rest from reference TRBV11-3 and TRBJ1-1, the complete variable domain is EAGVVQSPRYKIIEKKQPVAFWCNPISGHNTLYWYLQNLGQGPELLIRYENEEAVDDSQLPKDRFSAERLKGVDSTLKIQPAELGDSAVYLCASSLDWSWDRGPVNTEAFFGQGTRLTVV.

V gene TRBV9 combines with J gene TRBJ1-6; maybe TRBD1 (5 bases). CDR1 SGDLS and CDR2 YYNGEE come from the germline V gene. This CDR3 region has 15 residues. Between the trimmed V and J ends, which lost 4 bases and 9 bases, there was a span of 17 bases. CDR3 protein: CASSPDGHYSSPLHF. The CDR3 DNA is TGTGCCAGCAGCCCTGACGGACACTATTCTTCACCCCTCCACTTT.

The chain couples TRBV5-8 to TRBJ1-1, with 8 bases aligning to TRBD1. Germline V gene data show CDR1 as SGHTS and CDR2 as YDEGEE. This CDR3 has 15 amino acids. The V and J ends lost 2 bases and 0 bases, in that order; junction bases with no gene match: 3. The DNA of the CDR3 is TGTGCCAGCAGCTTAGACAGGGGCTTGAACACTGAAGCTTTCTTT. Translation: CASSLDRGLNTEAFF. Combining the CDR3 with reference TRBV5-8 and TRBJ1-1 gives the whole variable domain EAGVTQSPTHLIKTRGQQATLRCSPISGHTSVYWYQQALGLGLQFLLWYDEGEERNRGNFPPRFSGRQFPNYSSELNVNALELEDSALYLCASSLDRGLNTEAFFGQGTRLTVV.

The J gene is TRBJ2-7, the V gene TRBV19, with 9 bases that match TRBD1. Trimming at V came to 5 bases and at J to 2 bases, leaving 7 bases not matched to a gene. The CDR3 is made up of 15 amino acids. Per the germline V gene, CDR1 is LNHDA and CDR2 is SQIVND (reference sequence). The CDR3 protein is CASSSYRDRAYEQYF. DNA of the CDR3: TGTGCCAGTAGTTCATACCGGGACAGGGCCTACGAGCAGTACTTC. The entire variable domain, with the rest obtained from reference TRBV19 and TRBJ2-7, is as follows: DGGITQSPKYLFRKEGQNVTLSCEQNLNHDAMYWYRQDPGQGLRLIYYSQIVNDFQKGDIAEGYSVSREKKESFPLTVTSAQKNPTAFYLCASSSYRDRAYEQYFGPGTRLTVT.

The chain carries TRBV6-5 and TRBJ1-2; TRBD1 matches 7 bases. Germline V CDR1 and CDR2: MNHEY, SVGAGI. This CDR3 contains 13 residues. J lost 6 bases, V lost 6 bases, and 7 bases had no gene match. CDR3 DNA: TGTGCCAGCAGCGATAACAGGGGTGATGGCTACACCTTC. As protein: CASSDNRGDGYTF.

The gene calls are TRBV4-3 and TRBJ2-5; 12 bases are a match to TRBD2. This CDR3 is built from 15 residues. Germline trimming cut 0 bases from V and 7 bases from J; bases unmatched to any gene: 3. Germline CDR1 LGHNA, CDR2 YSLEER. Written as DNA, the CDR3 is TGCGCCAGCAGCCAAGATTTACTAGCGGGGGGGACCCAGTACTTC. Translation gives CASSQDLLAGGTQYF.

CDR3 sequence: CASSQTTLTQANYGYTF. As DNA, the CDR3 is TGCGCCAGCAGCCAGACGACCCTGACACAGGCCAACTATGGCTACACCTTC. The chain is built from TRBV4-1 and TRBJ1-2, with a possible D match to TRBD1 (5 bases). V lost 3 bases, J lost 2 bases, and 19 bases lay in between. The CDR3 length is 17 residues. CDR1 and CDR2 from the germline V gene are MGHRA and YSYEKL.

CDR3 sequence (DNA): TGTGCCAGTAGTCCGGGGACAGGGCAGGCTGAAGCTTTCTTT. This translates into CASSPGTGQAEAFF. The J gene is TRBJ1-1, the V gene TRBV19; 9 nucleotides match TRBD1. Germline trimming cut 5 bases from V and 6 bases from J; bases unmatched to any gene: 7. Germline CDR1 reads LNHDA; CDR2 reads SQIVND (reference sequence). The CDR3 length is 14 residues.

The gene calls are TRBV5-4 and TRBJ2-5; 8 bases fit TRBD2. The CDR3 runs 15 residues. J was trimmed by 0 bases and V by 3 bases; bases with no gene match: 4. Germline assignment: CDR1 SGHNT and CDR2 YYREEE (reference sequence). The CDR3 here is CASSSGLGYQETQYF. The DNA of the CDR3 is TGTGCCAGCAGCTCGGGACTAGGCTACCAAGAGACCCAGTACTTC.

This clone appeared a single time. The V gene is TRBV6-6, the J gene TRBJ1-2, with D unclear. The V gene's germline CDR1 is MNHNY and CDR2 SVGAGI (reference sequence). The ends were cut back, 6 bases at V and 0 bases at J, with 11 bases in the middle. CDR3 size: 14 residues. DNA for the CDR3: TGTGCCAGCAGCCCCATTCAGGCTAACTATGGCTACACCTTC. Protein: CASSPIQANYGYTF.

The gene calls are TRBV5-1 and TRBJ2-2; 9 nucleotides align to TRBD1. Trimming at V came to 6 bases and at J to 3 bases, leaving 6 bases not matched to a gene. There are 15 residues in the CDR3. Germline CDR1 reads SGHRS; CDR2 reads YFSETQ. CDR3 residues: CASTPGQGDTGELFF. The DNA for the CDR3 is TGCGCCAGCACACCGGGACAGGGAGACACCGGGGAGCTGTTTTTT.

This clone appeared a single time. V and J are TRBV28 and TRBJ1-5; tentative D call: TRBD1 (6 bases). This CDR3 has 15 amino acids. V lost 4 bases and J 3 bases, leaving 13 bases between the germline ends. Per germline, CDR1 MDHEN and CDR2 SYDVKM. This CDR3 is CASSSHDRTNQPQHF. DNA for the CDR3: TGTGCCAGCAGTTCACACGACAGGACCAATCAGCCCCAGCATTTT.

V gene TRBV11-3 combines with J gene TRBJ2-7; perhaps TRBD2 as D (5 bases). CDR3 size: 12 residues. In germline, CDR1 is SGHNT, CDR2 YENEEA. Trimming removed 4 bases from V and 6 bases from J, with 10 bases in between. The CDR3 is CASSSAAGEQYF. CDR3 coding DNA: TGTGCCAGCAGCTCCGCGGCGGGCGAGCAGTACTTC.

Points on this clone: At one boundary the junction diverges from the germline segment, which might be a read error. J is TRBJ1-3 and V is TRBV4-1; perhaps TRBD1 as D (6 bases). Germline V CDR1 and CDR2: MGHRA, YSYEKL. This CDR3 contains 15 residues. As DNA, the CDR3 is TGCGCCAGCAGCCAAGTGGGGGGGGCTGGAGACACCATATATTTT. Residues: CASSQVGGAGDTIYF.

The chain recombines TRBV7-2 with TRBJ1-5, with 9 bases fitting TRBD1. The CDR3 totals 16 residues. The V gene's germline CDR1 is SGHTA and CDR2 FQGNSA. The V and J ends lost 5 bases and 3 bases, in that order; junction bases with no gene match: 8. The CDR3 DNA reads as TGTGCCAGCAGCCAGCAGGGACAGGGCAACAATCAGCCCCAGCATTTT. Translation: CASSQQGQGNNQPQHF.

The chain links TRBV30 to TRBJ2-1; TRBD2 aligns across 11 bases. The ends lost 5 bases at V and 10 bases at J; junction bases unmatched: 7. Germline assignment: CDR1 GTSNPN and CDR2 SVGIG (reference sequence). The CDR3 spans 13 residues. CDR3 bases: TGTGCCTGGGCCACTAGCGGGAGAAGGGAGCAGTTCTTC. Protein: CAWATSGRREQFF.

V gene TRBV25-1 combines with J gene TRBJ1-1, with D possibly matching TRBD1 (5 bases). V was cut by 6 bases and J by 1 base, with 9 bases left in between. Germline V CDR1 and CDR2: MGHDK, SYGVNS. The CDR3 has 13 residues. The CDR3 DNA reads TGTGCCAGCAGAAGGGGAAAGAACACTGAAGCTTTCTTT. This gives the protein CASRRGKNTEAFF.

The chain has TRBV19 and TRBJ1-2, with D possibly TRBD1 on 6 matching bases. Trimming took 6 bases from V and 0 from J, leaving 11 bases between them. CDR1 LNHDA and CDR2 SQIVND come from the germline V gene (reference sequence). This CDR3 has 14 amino acids. The DNA for the CDR3 is TGTGCCAGTAGGACACAGGGTTCTAACTATGGCTACACCTTC. Its translation is CASRTQGSNYGYTF.

This clone has just a few counts. This chain links TRBV7-2 with TRBJ2-2; 9 bases agree with TRBD2. Germline-derived CDR1 and CDR2 are SGHTA and FQGNSA. Trimming removed 3 bases from V and 6 bases from J; junction bases left unmatched: 5. The CDR3 is 15 residues long. CDR3 in amino acids: CASSFRLAGSGELFF. In DNA, the CDR3 is TGTGCCAGCAGCTTTCGGCTAGCGGGGTCCGGGGAGCTGTTTTTT.

The gene calls are TRBV7-2 and TRBJ2-3; 9 bases are shared with TRBD2. This CDR3 region has 17 residues. Germline V gene data show CDR1 as SGHTA and CDR2 as FQGNSA. The V gene end was trimmed by 0 bases and the J gene end by 1 base; junction bases not matched to a gene: 5. CDR3 DNA sequence: TGTGCCAGCAGCTTAGCGTCTAGCGGGACCGGCACAGATACGCAGTATTTT. Amino acid sequence: CASSLASSGTGTDTQYF.

This rearrangement joins TRBV19 to TRBJ2-7, with 7 bases identical to TRBD1. This CDR3 has 13 residues. With V trimmed by 7 bases and J by 0 bases, 3 bases remained unmatched. Germline CDR1 LNHDA, CDR2 SQIVND (reference sequence). Written as DNA, the CDR3 is TGTGCCAGTAAACGGGACAGCTCCTACGAGCAGTACTTC. It codes for CASKRDSSYEQYF.

This chain uses TRBV4-2 with TRBJ2-2; 7 bases line up with TRBD2. J was trimmed by 6 bases and V by 4 bases; bases with no gene match: 2. The V gene's germline CDR1 is LGHNA and CDR2 YNFKEQ. The CDR3 has 13 amino acids. This CDR3 reads CASSLTSAGELFF. The CDR3 DNA is TGTGCCAGCAGCCTTACTAGCGCCGGGGAGCTGTTTTTT.

The chain uses TRBV5-4 and TRBJ2-3, with TRBD2 identical over 10 bases. Trimming removed 2 bases from V and 2 bases from J; junction bases left unmatched: 5. The CDR3 is 16 amino acids. Germline V gives CDR1 SGHNT, CDR2 YYREEE (reference sequence). CDR3 bases: TGTGCCAGCAGCTTTAGCGGGGGGCGCCCCACAGATACGCAGTATTTT. It codes for CASSFSGGRPTDTQYF.

This clone was observed a handful of times. CDR3 protein: CAWSDRGLSYEQYF. In DNA form, the CDR3 reads TGTGCCTGGAGTGACCGCGGACTCTCCTACGAGCAGTACTTC. The chain is built from TRBV30 and TRBJ2-7, with D possibly matching TRBD2 (5 bases). Trimming removed 1 base at V and 0 bases at J, with 10 bases between. Germline CDR1 reads GTSNPN; CDR2 reads SVGIG (reference sequence). CDR3 length: 14 residues.

This clone has a single count. The chain couples TRBV4-3 to TRBJ2-3; 9 bases are shared with TRBD1. The CDR3 sequence is 15 residues long. CDR1 is LGHNA, CDR2 YSLEER, per germline. Trimming took 4 bases from V and 2 from J; bases not matched to a gene: 4. This chain's CDR3 is CASSPRTGATDTQYF. For the CDR3, the DNA is TGCGCCAGCAGCCCACGGACAGGGGCCACAGATACGCAGTATTTT.

The V gene is TRBV29-1, the J gene TRBJ1-3; possibly TRBD1 for D (5 bases). Germline V CDR1 and CDR2: SQVTM, ANQGSEA. The CDR3 is made up of 16 amino acids. V was trimmed by 6 bases and J by 3 bases, leaving 21 bases between them. The CDR3 nucleotides are TGCAGCGTCTTGAAGACAGACATCCTCGGTGGAAACACCATATATTTT. Amino acids: CSVLKTDILGGNTIYF.

This chain uses TRBV9 with TRBJ1-1; TRBD1 agrees at 10 bases. Germline trimming cut 1 base from V and 4 bases from J; bases unmatched to any gene: 4. Germline CDR1 reads SGDLS; CDR2 reads YYNGEE. The CDR3 is 15 residues long. The CDR3 sequence is CASSVSRDRGTEAFF. The CDR3 nucleotides are TGTGCCAGCAGCGTAAGTCGGGACAGGGGCACTGAAGCTTTCTTT.

This chain uses TRBV6-5 with TRBJ2-1; 10 positions agree with TRBD2. CDR3 size: 15 residues. In germline, CDR1 is MNHEY, CDR2 SVGAGI. J lost 1 base, V lost 5 bases, and 2 bases had no gene match. CDR3 protein: CASSRTSGSYNEQFF. In DNA, the CDR3 is TGTGCCAGCAGTAGGACTAGCGGATCCTACAATGAGCAGTTCTTC.

This clone was seen just once. DNA for the CDR3: TGTGCCAGCAGCTTAACCAGCGGGCAGGGGGCGAACAATGAGCAGTTCTTC. This translates into CASSLTSGQGANNEQFF. The V call is TRBV7-3, the J call TRBJ2-1, with 8 bases lining up with TRBD1. This CDR3 is 17 amino acids long. Trimming cost V 0 bases and J 5 bases; bases outside gene matches: 9. Germline CDR1 and CDR2: SGHTA and FQGTGA.